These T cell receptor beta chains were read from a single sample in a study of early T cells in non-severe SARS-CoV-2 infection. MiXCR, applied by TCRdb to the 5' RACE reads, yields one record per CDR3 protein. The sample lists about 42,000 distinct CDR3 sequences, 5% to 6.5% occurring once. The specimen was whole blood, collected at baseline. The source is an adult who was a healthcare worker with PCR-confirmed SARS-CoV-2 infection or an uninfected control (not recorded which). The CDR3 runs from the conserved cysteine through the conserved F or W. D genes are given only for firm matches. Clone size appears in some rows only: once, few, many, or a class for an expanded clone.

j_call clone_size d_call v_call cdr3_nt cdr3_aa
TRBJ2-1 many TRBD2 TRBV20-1 TGCAGTGCTAGGGGACGGGGGGGCAATAATGAGCAGTTCTTC CSARGRGGNNEQFF
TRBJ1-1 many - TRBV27 TGTGCCAGCAGTCGTGGGGGGTACGAAGCTTTCTTT CASSRGGYEAFF
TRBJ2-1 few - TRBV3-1 TGTGCCAGCAGCCAAGATCAGCAGATACGGGAGCAGTTCTTC CASSQDQQIREQFF
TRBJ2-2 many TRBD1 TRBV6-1 TGTGCCAGCAGTGAAGGGACAGGGGACACCGGGGAGCTGTTTTTT CASSEGTGDTGELFF
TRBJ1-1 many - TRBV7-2 TGTGCCAGCAGCTTAAAAGGGACTGAAGCTTTCTTT CASSLKGTEAFF
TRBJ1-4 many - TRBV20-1 TGCAGTGCTTGGGCTTCAGCAACTAATGAAAAACTGTTTTTT CSAWASATNEKLFF
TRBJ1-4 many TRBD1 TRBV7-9 TGTGCCAGCAGCCACAGGGGAGTGGATGAAAAACTGTTTTTT CASSHRGVDEKLFF
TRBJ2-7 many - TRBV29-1 TGCAGCGTTGAGTACAGGGATAACTCCTACGAGCAGTACTTC CSVEYRDNSYEQYF
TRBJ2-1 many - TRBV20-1 TGCAGTGCTAGAGTTGCAGCTTACAATGAGCAGTTCTTC CSARVAAYNEQFF
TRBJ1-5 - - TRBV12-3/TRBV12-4 TGTGCCAGCAAGGGGTTTAGCAATCAGCCCCAGCATTTT CASKGFSNQPQHF
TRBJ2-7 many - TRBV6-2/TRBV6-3 TGTGCCAGCAGCCAACACAGGGCCGAGCAGTACTTC CASSQHRAEQYF
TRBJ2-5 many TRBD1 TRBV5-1 TGCGCCAGCAGCCCCGGACAGGGGCCAGGGCAAGAGACCCAGTACTTC CASSPGQGPGQETQYF
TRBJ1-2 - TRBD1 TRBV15 TGTGCCACCAGCAGACCGGGACAGGGGCGCCGAATCTATGGCTACACCTTC CATSRPGQGRRIYGYTF
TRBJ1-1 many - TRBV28 TGTGCCAGCAGTTTACAGGGAGGAGCTTTCTTT CASSLQGGAFF
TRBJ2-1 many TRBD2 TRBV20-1 TGCAGTGCTTACGGGACTAGCGCTTACAATGAGCAGTTCTTC CSAYGTSAYNEQFF
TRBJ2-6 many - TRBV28 TGTGCCAGCAGTCTCAGGGTTCTTGGGGCCAACGTCCTGACTTTC CASSLRVLGANVLTF
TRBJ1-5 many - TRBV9 TGTGCCAGCAGCGTAGAGGCCCAGGCCAATCAGCCCCAGCATTTT CASSVEAQANQPQHF
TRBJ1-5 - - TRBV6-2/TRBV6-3 TGTGCCAGCAGTTACGGGGCTGGGGGTCAGCCCCAGCATTTT CASSYGAGGQPQHF
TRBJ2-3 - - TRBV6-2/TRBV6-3 TGTGCCAGCAGTTACTCGTCCGGCACAGATACGCAGTATTTT CASSYSSGTDTQYF
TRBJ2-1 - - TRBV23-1 TGCGCCACCAGAAGGGGCCTCAATGAGCAGTTCTTC CATRRGLNEQFF
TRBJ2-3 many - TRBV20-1 TGCAGTGCGCCTAGATCGCGGGCAGCAGATACGCAGTATTTT CSAPRSRAADTQYF
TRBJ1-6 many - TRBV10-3 TGTGCCATGAGAGACAGCTTCGATAATTCACCCCTCCACTTT CAMRDSFDNSPLHF
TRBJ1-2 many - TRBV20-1 TGCAGTGCTAGTCTTCAGGGGTATGGCTACACCTTC CSASLQGYGYTF
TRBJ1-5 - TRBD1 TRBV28 TGTGCCAGCAGTTTGTCGGACAGGGCAAATCAGCCCCAGCATTTT CASSLSDRANQPQHF
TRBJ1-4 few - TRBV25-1 TGTGCCAGCAGTGAATCTCAGGATTCCGCTAATGAAAAACTGTTTTTT CASSESQDSANEKLFF
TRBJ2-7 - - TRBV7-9 TGTGCCAGCAGCCCCAGGCAGGGGTACTACGAGCAGTACTTC CASSPRQGYYEQYF
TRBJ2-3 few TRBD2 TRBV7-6 TGTGCCAGCAGCTTAGTGACCAGGCGGGGGATCACAGATACGCAGTATTTT CASSLVTRRGITDTQYF
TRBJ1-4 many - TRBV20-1 TGCAGTGCTAGGGAGATTGGCAATGAAAAACTGTTTTTT CSAREIGNEKLFF
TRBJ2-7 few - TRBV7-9 TGTGCCAGCAGCCCCACCTCACGTGGGGACGAGCAGTACTTC CASSPTSRGDEQYF
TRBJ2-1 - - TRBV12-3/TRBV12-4 TGTGCCAGCAGTTTCTTCTCCTCCGACAATGAGCAGTTCTTC CASSFFSSDNEQFF
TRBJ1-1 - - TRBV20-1 TGCAGTGCTAGTTGGGACATCTCTTTCGCTTTCTTT CSASWDISFAFF
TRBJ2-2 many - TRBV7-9 TGTGCCAGCAGCCTTGGGACCGGGGAGCTGTTTTTT CASSLGTGELFF
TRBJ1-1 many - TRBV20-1 TGCAGTGCAACGACGACAGGTTCAAAAGCTTTCTTT CSATTTGSKAFF
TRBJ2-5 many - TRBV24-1 TGTGCCACCAGTGATCCCAGGGTGGAGACCCAGTACTTC CATSDPRVETQYF
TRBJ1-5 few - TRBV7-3 TGTGCCAGCAGTAGATGGGGTGGTCAGCCCCAGCATTTT CASSRWGGQPQHF
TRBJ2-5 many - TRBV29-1 TGCAGCGTTGAACTTCCGGGACATCCTTCCCAAGAGACCCAGTACTTC CSVELPGHPSQETQYF
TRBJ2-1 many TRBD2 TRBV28 TGTGCCAGCACCGGACTAGGCTTCTACAATGAGCAGTTCTTC CASTGLGFYNEQFF
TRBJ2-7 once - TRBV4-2 TGTGCCAGCAGCCAAGATAGGAACCCCCTGGGGGAGCAGTACTTC CASSQDRNPLGEQYF
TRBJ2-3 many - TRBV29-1 TGCAGCGTTTTGGGCCGCACAGATACGCAGTATTTT CSVLGRTDTQYF
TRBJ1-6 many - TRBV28 TGTGCCAGCAGTGCGGGACGAGACCATTCACCCCTCCACTTT CASSAGRDHSPLHF
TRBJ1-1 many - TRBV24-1 TGTGCCACCAGAGAGGACATGAACACTGAAGCTTTCTTT CATREDMNTEAFF
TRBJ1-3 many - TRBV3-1 TGTGCCAGCAGCCAAGACCCAGGGCCTGGAAACACCATATATTTT CASSQDPGPGNTIYF
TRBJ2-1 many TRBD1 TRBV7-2 TGTGCCAGCAGCTCTCGGACAGGGGGCTCCTACAATGAGCAGTTCTTC CASSSRTGGSYNEQFF
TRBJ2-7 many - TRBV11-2 TGTGCCAGCAGCCCTCGGACAGCCTTGGAAGCCTACGAGCAGTACTTC CASSPRTALEAYEQYF
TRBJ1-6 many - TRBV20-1 - CSARDSGQGVINSPLHF
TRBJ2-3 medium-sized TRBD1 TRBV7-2 TGTGCCAGCAGCTTAGCGGGACAGGGCTCAGATACGCAGTATTTT CASSLAGQGSDTQYF
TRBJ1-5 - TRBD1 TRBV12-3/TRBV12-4 TGTGCCAGCAGTCGGACAGGGTTCGCCCAGCATTTT CASSRTGFAQHF
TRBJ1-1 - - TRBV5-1 TGCGCCAGCAGCTTGATGGGGCGGGACACTGAAGCTTTCTTT CASSLMGRDTEAFF
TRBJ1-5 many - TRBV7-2 TGTGCCAGCAGCTTAGCGCGCTCTAGCAATCAGCCCCAGCATTTT CASSLARSSNQPQHF
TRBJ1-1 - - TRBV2 TGTGCCAGCAGTGCTCAGGAACCCATGAACACTGAAGCTTTCTTT CASSAQEPMNTEAFF
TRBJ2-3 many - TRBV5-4 TGTGCCAGCAGCTTGGTAGCAGATACGCAGTATTTT CASSLVADTQYF
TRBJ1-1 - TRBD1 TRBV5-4 TGTGCCAGCAGCCTCTGGACAGGGAAGAACACTGAAGCTTTCTTT CASSLWTGKNTEAFF
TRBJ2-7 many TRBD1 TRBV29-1 TGCAGCGTGCGAAAGACAGGGGGCAGATTGGTCTACGAGCAGTACTTC CSVRKTGGRLVYEQYF
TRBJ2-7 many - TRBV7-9 TGTGCCAGCAGCCCTATGGGGGGCGAGCAGTACTTC CASSPMGGEQYF
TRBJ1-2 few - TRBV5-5 TGTGCCAGCAGCTTCAGGGCTAACTATGGCTACACCTTC CASSFRANYGYTF
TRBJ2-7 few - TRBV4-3 TGCGCCAGCAGCCTGTTCTGGGGGGCGGGCGAGCAGTACTTC CASSLFWGAGEQYF
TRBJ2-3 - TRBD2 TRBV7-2 TGTGCCAGCAGCGGAGCTAGCGGGGTGACAGATACGCAGTATTTT CASSGASGVTDTQYF
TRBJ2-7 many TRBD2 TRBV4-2 TGTGCCAGCAGCCAAGCGACTAGCGGGGACTACGAGCAGTACTTC CASSQATSGDYEQYF
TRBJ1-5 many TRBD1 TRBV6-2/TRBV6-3 TGTGCCAGCAGTTACCTCCAGGGGGGATCTCAGCCCCAGCATTTT CASSYLQGGSQPQHF
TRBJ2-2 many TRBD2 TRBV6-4 TGTGCCAGCAGTGACTCTGCGGGGGGGCCCGGGGAGCTGTTTTTT CASSDSAGGPGELFF